The 24 T cell receptor beta chains presented below share a single source sample, sequenced in a study of CD8 T cells in Susac syndrome. The RNA, about 0.45 to 1 ug, was put through reverse transcription using random hexamers. MiXCR was run by TCRdb on the immunoSEQ multiplex PCR reads, yielding one entry per CDR3 protein. This table holds about 300,000 distinct CDR3 sequences, about 91% found once. Sequencing used CD4+ T cells from PBMCs. The source of these receptors is a human donor with multiple sclerosis.

The V call is TRBV4-3, the J call TRBJ1-1; a weak D match, TRBD1 (5 bases). In germline, CDR1 is LGHNA, CDR2 YSLEER. The CDR3 runs 15 residues. V was cut by 1 base and J by 0 bases, with 9 bases left in between. The CDR3 region is CASSQGQLLNTEAFF. As DNA, the CDR3 is TGCGCCAGCAGCCAAGGACAGTTACTGAACACTGAAGCTTTCTTT.

This chain links TRBV5-1 with TRBJ2-7; D is unclear. Germline CDR1 is SGHRS and CDR2 is YFSETQ. V shed 4 bases and J shed 2 bases, with 13 bases lying between them. CDR3 size: 14 residues. The CDR3 sequence is CASSQFSGTYEQYF. DNA of the CDR3: TGCGCCAGCAGCCAGTTCTCCGGTACCTACGAGCAGTACTTC.

The chain combines TRBV19 with TRBJ1-5; possible D gene TRBD1, 5 bases. V was shortened by 7 bases and J by 4 bases, with 20 bases between the two germline ends. There are 16 residues in the CDR3. Germline CDR1 is LNHDA and CDR2 is SQIVND (reference sequence). CDR3 DNA: TGTGCCAGTACTCCGGCCTCGGGACGGCAAAATCAGCCCCAGCATTTT. The encoded protein is CASTPASGRQNQPQHF.

A single count supports this clonotype. The rearrangement links TRBV30 to TRBJ1-2; a possible D gene is TRBD1 (5 bases). Germline CDR1 GTSNPN, CDR2 SVGIG (reference sequence). The CDR3 spans 13 residues. V was pared by 2 bases and J by 6 bases, with 13 bases between. In DNA form, the CDR3 reads TGTGCCTGGAGTCCAGGGAGAGGGGATGGCTACACCTTC. Translation: CAWSPGRGDGYTF. Based on the CDR3 plus reference TRBV30 and TRBJ1-2, the full variable domain is SQTIHQWPATLVQPVGSPLSLECTVEGTSNPNLYWYRQAAGRGLQLLFYSVGIGQISSEVPQNLSASRPQDRQFILSSKKLLLSDSGFYLCAWSPGRGDGYTFGSGTRLTVV.

The V call is TRBV14, the J call TRBJ1-1, with D unresolved. CDR1 and CDR2 from the germline V gene are SGHDN and FVKESK. The CDR3 sequence is 12 residues long. Deletions cut 4 bases from V and 11 bases from J, with 14 bases between. Written as DNA, the CDR3 is TGTGCCAGCAGCCCCAAGGGCAGGCGGGCTTTCTTT. Translating gives CASSPKGRRAFF. Based on the CDR3 plus reference TRBV14 and TRBJ1-1, the full variable domain is EAGVTQFPSHSVIEKGQTVTLRCDPISGHDNLYWYRRVMGKEIKFLLHFVKESKQDESGMPNNRFLAERTGGTYSTLKVQPAELEDSGVYFCASSPKGRRAFFGQGTRLTVV.

This rearrangement joins TRBV20-1 to TRBJ2-3, with 7 bases matching TRBD2. The germline V gene has CDR1 DFQATT and CDR2 SNEGSKA (reference sequence). V trimming: 3 bases; J trimming: 2 bases; junction bases outside the gene matches: 8. The CDR3 extends over 15 amino acids. In DNA, the CDR3 is TGCAGTGCTAGCTCCCCCGGGACTATCACAGATACGCAGTATTTT. It encodes CSASSPGTITDTQYF.

The rearrangement uses TRBV5-1 and TRBJ2-7; 9 bases are a match to TRBD2. The CDR3 spans 16 residues. The V gene's germline CDR1 is SGHRS and CDR2 YFSETQ. V shed 0 bases and J 4 bases; nucleotides not matched to a gene: 8. The CDR3 sequence: CASSLAAGGPNYEQYF. The CDR3 DNA reads as TGCGCCAGCAGCTTGGCGGCGGGAGGGCCTAATTACGAGCAGTACTTC.

This clonotype was observed once. At one end the junction does not follow the germline gene, possibly because of a read error. J is TRBJ1-2 and V is TRBV29-1, with D possibly being TRBD1 (6 bases). CDR1 is SQVTM, CDR2 ANQGSEA, per germline. The CDR3 spans 12 residues. DNA for the CDR3: TGCAGCGCTGAACAGGGAAACTACGGCTACACCTTC. This gives the protein CSAEQGNYGYTF.

This sequence joins TRBV20-1 and TRBJ1-2, with TRBD1 identical over 7 bases. Trimming removed 5 bases from V and 4 bases from J; junction bases left unmatched: 10. The CDR3 extends over 14 amino acids. Germline CDR1 and CDR2: DFQATT and SNEGSKA (reference sequence). Here the CDR3 DNA reads TGCAGTGCTGGACAGGCACAGGGATTCTATGGCTACACCTTC. It codes for CSAGQAQGFYGYTF.

This chain connects TRBV2 to TRBJ1-2; D is unclear. The CDR3 covers 14 residues. CDR1 and CDR2 (germline): SNHLY, FYNNEI. The V end lost 0 bases, the J end lost 8 bases, and 13 bases lay between the germline ends. This CDR3 reads CASSEARVSRGYTF. CDR3 nucleotides: TGTGCCAGCAGTGAAGCAAGGGTTTCGAGGGGCTACACCTTC.

The V and J genes are TRBV15 and TRBJ1-5; D remains unclear. This CDR3 is 14 amino acids long. Deletions cut 0 bases from V and 6 bases from J, with 9 bases between. The germline V gene has CDR1 LNHNV and CDR2 YYDKDF (reference sequence). The CDR3 spells CATSRDRYPQPQHF. Here the CDR3 DNA reads TGTGCCACCAGCAGAGACAGGTACCCTCAGCCCCAGCATTTT.

The chain couples TRBV7-2 to TRBJ1-1, with 7 positions matching TRBD1. With V trimmed by 2 bases and J by 12 bases, 9 bases remained unmatched. CDR1 is SGHTA, CDR2 FQGNSA, per germline. CDR3 length: 13 residues. CDR3 protein: CASSLNGDSATFF. CDR3 coding DNA: TGTGCCAGCAGCTTAAATGGGGACAGTGCTACTTTCTTT.

The rearrangement joins TRBV20-1 to TRBJ2-3; 12 nucleotides agree with TRBD2. Germline-derived CDR1 and CDR2 are DFQATT and SNEGSKA (reference sequence). This CDR3 contains 16 residues. The V gene end was trimmed by 5 bases and the J gene end by 1 base; junction bases not matched to a gene: 7. The DNA for the CDR3 is TGCAGTGCTGGATCTAGCGGGGGGGCCGGCACAGATACGCAGTATTTT. Translated, it gives CSAGSSGGAGTDTQYF.

The chain joins TRBV7-2 to TRBJ2-3; D unresolved. The CDR3 sequence is 13 residues long. The germline V gene has CDR1 SGHTA and CDR2 FQGNSA. V lost 2 bases and J 4 bases, leaving 7 bases between the germline ends. The DNA of the CDR3 is TGTGCCAGCAGCTTATTTCCGTCAGATACGCAGTATTTT. It yields the protein CASSLFPSDTQYF.

The CDR3 loop is CASSQDGFRSGNTIYF. The CDR3 DNA reads as TGTGCCAGCAGCCAAGACGGATTTCGCTCTGGAAACACCATATATTTT. V usage is TRBV4-2 and J usage is TRBJ1-3; D ambiguous. CDR3 length equals 16 residues. Germline V CDR1 and CDR2: LGHNA, YNFKEQ. The germline V and J ends were trimmed by 0 bases and 0 bases, with 9 bases remaining between them.

The gene calls are TRBV7-2 and TRBJ2-2, with D tentatively TRBD2 (5 bases). The CDR3 runs to 14 residues. Looked up from germline, CDR1 is SGHTA and CDR2 is FQGNSA. V dropped 0 bases and J dropped 6 bases, with 8 bases sitting between them. As DNA, the CDR3 is TGTGCCAGCAGCTTAGCCGGGCGGGCCGGGGAGCTGTTTTTT. Translating it yields CASSLAGRAGELFF. The full variable domain, in which reference TRBV7-2 and TRBJ2-2 provide the parts outside the CDR3, is GAGVSQSPSNKVTEKGKDVELRCDPISGHTALYWYRQSLGQGLEFLIYFQGNSAPDKSGLPSDRFSAERTGGSVSTLTIQRTQQEDSAVYLCASSLAGRAGELFFGEGSRLTVL.

The chain combines TRBV29-1 with TRBJ1-1; 8 nucleotides align to TRBD1. V was clipped by 1 base and J by 5 bases; unmatched bases: 9. This CDR3 contains 15 residues. CDR1 is SQVTM, CDR2 ANQGSEA, per germline. CDR3 sequence (DNA): TGCAGCGTTGAAGGAAACAGGGGGGCGAGGACTGAAGCTTTCTTT. This translates into CSVEGNRGARTEAFF. The entire variable domain, with the rest obtained from reference TRBV29-1 and TRBJ1-1, is as follows: SAVISQKPSRDICQRGTSLTIQCQVDSQVTMMFWYRQQPGQSLTLIATANQGSEATYESGFVIDKFPISRPNLTFSTLTVSNMSPEDSSIYLCSVEGNRGARTEAFFGQGTRLTVV.

The chain combines TRBV6-1 with TRBJ2-1; possible D gene TRBD2, 6 bases. The CDR3 runs 16 residues. Germline loops: CDR1 MNHNS, CDR2 SASEGT. Trimming removed 2 bases from V and 6 bases from J, with 17 bases in between. The CDR3 sequence: CASSERRDLSLNEQFF. The CDR3 DNA is TGTGCCAGCAGTGAACGGCGGGACTTATCACTCAATGAGCAGTTCTTC.

V usage is TRBV24-1 and J usage is TRBJ2-1, with D perhaps matching TRBD1 or TRBD2 (7 bases each). The CDR3 extends over 18 amino acids. The germline gives CDR1 KGHDR, CDR2 SFDVKD. The V gene lost 3 bases and the J gene lost 1 base, with 18 bases spanning the gap. The CDR3 sequence: CATSDPRQGGSSYNEQFF. The DNA for the CDR3 is TGTGCCACCAGTGATCCTCGACAGGGAGGGAGTTCCTACAATGAGCAGTTCTTC.

The chain carries TRBV9 and TRBJ2-1; unclear D gene. The V and J ends lost 0 bases and 9 bases respectively, with 10 bases between them. Germline-derived CDR1 and CDR2 are SGDLS and YYNGEE. CDR3 length: 13 residues. CDR3 coding DNA: TGTGCCAGCAGCGTAGAACCCCCCAGTGAGCAGTTCTTC. This sequence encodes CASSVEPPSEQFF.

The table lists this clonotype with a count of one. V gene TRBV5-6 combines with J gene TRBJ2-1, with D possibly being TRBD2 (5 bases). This CDR3 contains 15 residues. V shed 4 bases and J shed 1 base, with 12 bases lying between them. Germline V gene lookup returns CDR1 SGHDT and CDR2 YYEEEE. The CDR3 sequence: CASSLGRRSYNEQFF. The CDR3 DNA reads TGTGCCAGCAGCCTAGGGCGGAGGTCCTACAATGAGCAGTTCTTC.

This clonotype occurred a few times. This sequence joins TRBV29-1 and TRBJ1-2, with 7 bases fitting TRBD1. V shed 6 bases and J 6 bases; nucleotides not matched to a gene: 10. The CDR3 totals 13 residues. Looked up from germline, CDR1 is SQVTM and CDR2 is ANQGSEA. The CDR3 nucleotides read TGCAGCGTCGCCCGGACAGGTGGGGATGGCTACACCTTC. Its translation is CSVARTGGDGYTF.

The chain recombines TRBV7-2 with TRBJ2-5; 9 bases fit TRBD1. In germline, CDR1 is SGHTA, CDR2 FQGNSA. Unmatched junction bases numbered 1, after V lost 0 bases and J lost 2 bases. The CDR3 is 15 amino acids. CDR3 coding DNA: TGTGCCAGCAGCTTAGCGGGGACAGGGCAAGAGACCCAGTACTTC. It specifies CASSLAGTGQETQYF.

The chain is built from TRBV20-1 and TRBJ2-3, with 15 bases matching TRBD2. V lost 5 bases and J lost 2; bases outside the gene matches: 5. Germline V gene lookup returns CDR1 DFQATT and CDR2 SNEGSKA (reference sequence). CDR3 length: 16 amino acids. The CDR3 DNA sequence: TGCAGTGCTCATCGGACTAGCGGGGGGGTCACAGATACGCAGTATTTT. This encodes CSAHRTSGGVTDTQYF.